The clone carrying this T cell receptor beta chain was recorded a few times. What it binds is not known. Specified time point: persistent/refractory GD, antithyroid drugs over 5 years with positive TRAb. The TCR library was made from RNA extracted from PBMCs. EDTA tubes collected approximately 10 milliliters of peripheral blood. This sample is part of a study of regulatory T cells in long-lasting Graves disease. Arm-PCR with iRepertoire HTBI primers amplified the CDR3 regions for these TCR beta libraries. TCRdb passed the multiplex PCR reads through MiXCR, listing each CDR3 protein once. The sample records 400,000 to 500,000 distinct CDR3 sequences, under 25% being singletons. Trimming cost V 4 bases and J 3 bases, with 10 bases left between them. CDR1 and CDR2 (germline): MGHDK, SYGVNS. The CDR3 length is 13 residues. Study results and limitations: Clonotypes that were public and shared totalled 2,500 to 3,000 in persistent patients versus approximately 970 in new patients. Patients with persistent disease showed a bias toward TRBV28, TRBJ1-2 and TRBJ2-5. Examination was confined to peripheral blood, excluding thyroid tissue.

Specimen: peripheral blood mononuclear cells (PBMCs), collected when the disease was refractory, from a patient treated with antithyroid drugs. The chain is built from TRBV25-1 and TRBJ2-7, with D possibly matching TRBD1 (6 bases). The receptor was isolated from a female donor with Graves disease. In DNA, the CDR3 is TGTGCCAGCAGTGGTACAGGGAACTACGAGCAGTACTTC. This gives the protein CASSGTGNYEQYF.